Following are 9 T cell receptor beta chains from one sample sequenced in a study of shared clonotypes between healthy human individuals (dated by TCRdb to the early 2020s). The receptor library was made with the immunoSEQ multiplex PCR assay. In TCRdb, the immuneACCESS table is reduced to in-frame sequences with V and J assigned. These tables do not hold every clone; where another copy was compared, an unresolved V gene accounts for under half, and the others remain unexplained. The sample contains fewer than 600,000 clones, 70% to 80% of them found a single time. The ten largest clones add up to about 12% of the sample. The specimen was PBMCs. Receptor source: a woman in her thirties or forties in good health. Some clones in this sample may be carry-over from other donors' samples.

This sequence joins TRBV7-2 and TRBJ2-7, with 7 bases fitting TRBD2. CDR3 length equals 16 residues. Germline loops: CDR1 SGHTA, CDR2 FQGNSA. The junction had 17 bases not matched to a gene; V was cut back by 5 bases and J by 7 bases. The CDR3 bases are TGTGCCAGCAGCCTCACCCCAGCGGCCAAAGCGGGGGAGCAGTACTTC. As protein: CASSLTPAAKAGEQYF.

This chain links TRBV7-6 with TRBJ1-2, with a possible D match to TRBD1 (5 bases). CDR1 and CDR2 (germline): SGHVS, FNYEAQ. The CDR3 loop spans 13 amino acids. V lost 3 bases and J lost 5, with 10 bases in between. Here the CDR3 reads CASSFGAEYGYTF. The DNA for the CDR3 is TGTGCCAGCAGCTTTGGGGCTGAATATGGCTACACCTTC.

This chain connects TRBV27 to TRBJ2-1; D gene ambiguous. Trimming removed 0 bases from V and 3 bases from J, with 12 bases in between. The CDR3 has 16 amino acids. Germline V gene sequence: CDR1 MNHEY, CDR2 SMNVEV (reference sequence). In DNA form, the CDR3 reads TGTGCCAGCAGTTTATCGGGCCGAGTCGACTACAATGAGCAGTTCTTC. Protein product: CASSLSGRVDYNEQFF.

The rearrangement links TRBV30 to TRBJ2-5, with D unclear. V shed 2 bases and J shed 5 bases, with 9 bases lying between them. The CDR3 is 12 residues long. Germline CDR1 and CDR2: GTSNPN and SVGIG (reference sequence). DNA for the CDR3: TGTGCCTGGAGTCCGGCGGAGGAGACCCAGTACTTC. Residues: CAWSPAEETQYF.

This clone occurred a few times. This chain uses TRBV5-4 with TRBJ2-5; TRBD1 matches at 7 bases. V dropped 4 bases and J dropped 3; count of bases not matched to a gene: 6. This CDR3 contains 14 residues. Germline V gene data show CDR1 as SGHNT and CDR2 as YYREEE (reference sequence). The CDR3 DNA reads TGTGCCAGCAGCCAAAGGACAGGAGAAGAGACCCAGTACTTC. Translated: CASSQRTGEETQYF. The whole variable domain, filled in from reference TRBV5-4 and TRBJ2-5, reads ETGVTQSPTHLIKTRGQQVTLRCSSQSGHNTVSWYQQALGQGPQFIFQYYREEENGRGNFPPRFSGLQFPNYSSELNVNALELDDSALYLCASSQRTGEETQYFGPGTRLLVL.

The rearrangement uses TRBV15 and TRBJ2-4; 15 bases align to TRBD2. In germline, CDR1 is LNHNV, CDR2 YYDKDF (reference sequence). The CDR3 length is 17 residues. Germline trimming cut 0 bases from V and 7 bases from J; bases unmatched to any gene: 4. The CDR3 region is CATSRDRGLAGGNIQYF. CDR3 sequence (DNA): TGTGCCACCAGCAGAGATCGAGGACTAGCGGGAGGGAACATTCAGTACTTC.

The genes are TRBV2 and TRBJ2-7; D ambiguous. The germline V and J ends were trimmed by 6 bases and 0 bases, with 9 bases remaining between them. The CDR3 has 13 residues. Germline V CDR1 and CDR2: SNHLY, FYNNEI. This CDR3 is CASSPKISYEQYF. CDR3 DNA: TGTGCCAGCAGCCCAAAAATCTCCTACGAGCAGTACTTC.

The genes are TRBV19 and TRBJ2-5; weak D call: TRBD1 (6 bases). V lost 4 bases and J 3 bases, leaving 9 bases between the germline ends. Germline values: CDR1 LNHDA, CDR2 SQIVND (reference sequence). There are 13 residues in the CDR3. CDR3 loop: CASSTWTEETQYF. The CDR3 DNA is TGTGCCAGTAGTACATGGACAGAAGAGACCCAGTACTTC. The complete variable domain, with remaining parts taken from reference TRBV19 and TRBJ2-5, reads DGGITQSPKYLFRKEGQNVTLSCEQNLNHDAMYWYRQDPGQGLRLIYYSQIVNDFQKGDIAEGYSVSREKKESFPLTVTSAQKNPTAFYLCASSTWTEETQYFGPGTRLLVL.

This chain uses TRBV29-1 with TRBJ1-3, with 7 nucleotides matching TRBD1. Germline V gene sequence: CDR1 SQVTM, CDR2 ANQGSEA. Losses at the gene ends were 6 bases for V and 0 bases for J; bases not matched to a gene: 8. CDR3 length equals 15 residues. The CDR3 loop is CSVWTGPGSGNTIYF. CDR3 in DNA: TGCAGCGTATGGACAGGCCCAGGCTCTGGAAACACCATATATTTT.